Below, 3 T cell receptor beta chains from the same sample are listed, as sequenced in a study of shared clonotypes between healthy human individuals. The table came from immunoSEQ multiplex PCR; TCRdb's copy has only in-frame clones and leaves some out. Of 650,000 to 800,000 clones listed, just over 90% were seen once; the top ten hold about 24%. Naive CD8 cells were CD45RO-negative, positively selected for CCR7, excluding terminally differentiated effector memory CD45RA+ cells. What was sequenced was naive CD8+ T cells sorted from blood. The receptor set was obtained from a man aged 25 to 40 in good health.

This chain uses TRBV5-4 with TRBJ2-7; 8 positions agree with TRBD2. The V segment lost 5 bases and the J segment 5 bases; nucleotides outside the gene matches: 9. Germline CDR1 is SGHNT and CDR2 is YYREEE (reference sequence). CDR3 size: 14 residues. The DNA for the CDR3 is TGTGCCAGCAGTTATAAGCGGGGGCGGGACGAGCAGTACTTC. Its translation is CASSYKRGRDEQYF.

The genes are TRBV2 and TRBJ1-3, with D hard to call. Germline V gene data show CDR1 as SNHLY and CDR2 as FYNNEI. The V and J ends lost 10 bases and 2 bases respectively, with 3 bases between them. CDR3 length: 10 residues. The CDR3 coding sequence is TGTGCCACCGCTGGAAACACCATATATTTT. Its protein is CATAGNTIYF.

The chain has TRBV7-9 and TRBJ2-7, with D unresolved. The CDR3 loop spans 12 amino acids. Trimming shortened V by 5 bases and J by 2 bases, and 7 bases separated the two germline ends. Germline V gives CDR1 SEHNR, CDR2 FQNEAQ (reference sequence). The CDR3 DNA reads as TGTGCCAGCAGCCATGGGGCCTACGAGCAGTACTTC. Protein product: CASSHGAYEQYF.